This T cell receptor beta chain was identified during a study of blood T cell repertoires in COVID-19. Whole-study context: COVID-19 samples, acute and convalescent, were from the United States, Italy and Spain. The cDNA or gDNA used as material had been derived from T cells, B-cell-depleted T cells, or PBMCs.

Trimming removed 6 bases from V and 6 bases from J; junction bases left unmatched: 8. Germline V gives CDR1 MDHEN, CDR2 SYDVKM. CDR3 length: 14 residues. Original methodology: Reference gene primer amplification gave nucleated cell count estimates. Produced via immunoSEQ multiplex PCR; TCRdb's table is partial and in-frame only. V and J calls and clone size are as listed in that table; D and trimming were resolved from the DNA. This sample has approximately 110,000 clones, with approximately 87% found just once. The receptor comes from a woman aged 55-70 years with acute or convalescent COVID-19. Sample: peripheral blood. The chain links TRBV28 to TRBJ2-7; 10 bases line up with TRBD2. This CDR3 is CASRLGLASLEQYF. CDR3 in DNA: TGTGCCAGCAGATTGGGACTAGCGTCTCTCGAGCAGTACTTC.